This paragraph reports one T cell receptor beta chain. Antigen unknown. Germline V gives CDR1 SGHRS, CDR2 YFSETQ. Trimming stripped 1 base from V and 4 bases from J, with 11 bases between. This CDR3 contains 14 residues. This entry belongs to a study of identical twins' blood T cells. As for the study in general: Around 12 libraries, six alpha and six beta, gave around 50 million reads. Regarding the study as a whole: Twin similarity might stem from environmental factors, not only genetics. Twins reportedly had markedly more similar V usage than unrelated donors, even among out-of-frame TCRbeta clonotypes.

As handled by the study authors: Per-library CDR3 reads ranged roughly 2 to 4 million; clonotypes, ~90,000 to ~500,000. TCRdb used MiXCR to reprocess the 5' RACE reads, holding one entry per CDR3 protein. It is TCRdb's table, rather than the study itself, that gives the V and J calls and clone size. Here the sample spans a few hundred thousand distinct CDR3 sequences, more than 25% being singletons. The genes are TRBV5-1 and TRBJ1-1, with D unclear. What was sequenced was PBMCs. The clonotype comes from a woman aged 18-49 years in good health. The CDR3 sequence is CASSLLGKGTEAFF. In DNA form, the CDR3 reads TGCGCCAGCAGCTTGCTGGGGAAGGGCACTGAAGCTTTCTTT.